A selection of T cell receptor beta chains follows, all from one sample in a study of T cell changes during pregnancy in multiple sclerosis. Measured with immunoSEQ multiplex PCR; TCRdb has only the in-frame clones, and not every one. The sample shows about 30,000 clones, 90% of them seen only once. Source: CD4+ T cells from peripheral blood mononuclear cells, taken in the third trimester of pregnancy. Receptors originate from a female donor in good health, enrolled as a control in a pregnancy study. The CDR3 runs from the conserved cysteine through the conserved F or W. Each record gives: V gene, D gene, J gene, clone size, CDR3 protein, CDR3 DNA. The D gene is left open where the match is weak. Rows give clone size only sometimes, using once, few, many, or a class for an expanded clone.

>TRBV19|TRBD1|TRBJ1-2|once
CASSIGTGVPYGYTF
TGTGCCAGTAGTATAGGTACAGGGGTCCCCTATGGCTACACCTTC
>TRBV28|NA|TRBJ2-2|NA
CASSFHTGELFF
TGTGCCAGCAGCTTTCACACCGGGGAGCTGTTTTTT
>TRBV6-5|TRBD2|TRBJ2-1|NA
CASSSASGGDNEQFF
TGTGCCAGCAGTTCCGCTAGCGGGGGGGACAATGAGCAGTTCTTC
>TRBV18|NA|TRBJ1-2|NA
CASSPLPSDGYTF
TGTGCCAGCTCACCTCTCCCATCGGATGGCTACACCTTC
>TRBV30|NA|TRBJ2-3|NA
CAWSVLYGDTQYF
TGTGCCTGGAGTGTACTCTACGGAGATACGCAGTATTTT
>TRBV4-3|NA|TRBJ2-1|NA
CASSNRDSYNEQFF
TGCGCCAGCAGCAACCGGGACTCCTACAATGAGCAGTTCTTC
>TRBV5-1|TRBD2|TRBJ2-1|NA
CASTPAGSGNNEQFF
TGCGCCAGCACCCCCGCAGGGAGCGGGAACAATGAGCAGTTCTTC
>TRBV10-1|NA|TRBJ1-1|NA
CASSDSTGNTEAFF
TGCGCCAGCAGTGACTCGACAGGAAACACTGAAGCTTTCTTT
>TRBV5-1|TRBD1|TRBJ1-2|NA
CASSFTGTDLGYTF
TGCGCCAGCAGCTTTACCGGGACAGATCTTGGCTACACCTTC
>TRBV12-5|TRBD1|TRBJ1-5|NA
CASGPETGNQPQHF
TGTGCTAGTGGCCCTGAGACAGGGAACCAGCCCCAGCATTTT
>TRBV7-9|NA|TRBJ2-1|NA
CASSLAGLRGEQFF
TGTGCCAGCAGCTTAGCTGGCCTCCGAGGTGAGCAGTTCTTC
>TRBV25-1|TRBD1|TRBJ2-3|NA
CASRKTGGEADTQYF
TGTGCCAGCAGAAAAACAGGGGGCGAGGCAGATACGCAGTATTTT
>TRBV7-9|TRBD2|TRBJ2-1|NA
CASSSGVSYNEQFF
TGTGCCAGCAGCAGCGGGGTGTCCTACAATGAGCAGTTCTTC
>TRBV5-5|TRBD1|TRBJ2-4|NA
CASSFFGQGLAKNIQYF
TGTGCCAGCAGCTTCTTTGGACAGGGTTTAGCCAAAAACATTCAGTACTTC
>TRBV2|TRBD2|TRBJ2-3|once
CASTTGASGGATDTQYF
TGTGCCAGCACCACCGGGGCTAGCGGGGGGGCCACAGATACGCAGTATTTT
>TRBV15|TRBD1|TRBJ1-5|NA
CATSPRTGFSNQPQHF
TGTGCCACCAGCCCCCGGACAGGCTTTAGCAATCAGCCCCAGCATTTT
>TRBV18|NA|TRBJ1-1|NA
CASSPSYEGFTEAFF
TGTGCCAGCTCACCATCTTACGAGGGTTTCACTGAAGCTTTCTTT
>TRBV18|NA|TRBJ2-5|NA
CASSPLDRQETQYF
TGTGCCAGCTCACCATTGGACAGACAAGAGACCCAGTACTTC
>TRBV5-1|NA|TRBJ1-1|NA
CASSLYRLKNTEAFF
TGCGCCAGCAGCCTTTACAGGCTGAAGAACACTGAAGCTTTCTTT
>TRBV4-3|NA|TRBJ2-7|NA
CASSQAPDTIYEQYF
TGCGCCAGCAGCCAAGCACCGGACACAATCTACGAGCAGTACTTC
>TRBV7-2|NA|TRBJ1-1|once
CASSPLTGRTEAFF
TGTGCCAGCAGCCCACTAACAGGGCGGACTGAAGCTTTCTTT
>TRBV6-5|TRBD2|TRBJ2-7|NA
CASSRTSDPSYEQYF
TGTGCCAGCAGCCGAACTAGCGACCCCTCCTACGAGCAGTACTTC
>TRBV6-5|TRBD2|TRBJ2-7|NA
CASSYLAGTYEQYF
TGTGCCAGCAGTTACCTAGCGGGTACCTACGAGCAGTACTTC
>TRBV19|NA|TRBJ2-3|NA
CASSMANTQYF
TGTGCCAGTAGTATGGCAAATACGCAGTATTTT